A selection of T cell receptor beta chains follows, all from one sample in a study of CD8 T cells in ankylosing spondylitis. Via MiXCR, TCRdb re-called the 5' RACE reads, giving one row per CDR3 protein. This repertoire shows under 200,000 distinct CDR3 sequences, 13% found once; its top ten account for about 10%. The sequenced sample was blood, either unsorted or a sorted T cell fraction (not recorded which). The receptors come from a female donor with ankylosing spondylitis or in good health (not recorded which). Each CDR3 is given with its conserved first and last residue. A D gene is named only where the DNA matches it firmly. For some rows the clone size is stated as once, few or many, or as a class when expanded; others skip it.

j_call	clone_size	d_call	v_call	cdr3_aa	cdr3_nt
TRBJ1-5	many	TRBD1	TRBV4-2	CASSLFPGGSQPQHF	TGTGCCAGCAGCCTTTTCCCAGGGGGTAGTCAGCCCCAGCATTTT
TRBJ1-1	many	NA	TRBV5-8	CASSPGSVALNTEAFF	TGTGCCAGCAGCCCCGGATCAGTGGCCCTGAACACTGAAGCTTTCTTT
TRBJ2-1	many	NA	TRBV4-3	CASSRVGNEQFF	TGCGCCAGCAGCAGGGTTGGCAATGAGCAGTTCTTC
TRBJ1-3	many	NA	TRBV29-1	CSVEYYQTSGNTIYF	TGCAGCGTCGAATATTATCAGACCTCTGGAAACACCATATATTTT
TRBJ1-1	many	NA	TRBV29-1	CSVEEAGRNLYEAFF	TGCAGCGTTGAAGAGGCGGGCAGGAACCTGTATGAAGCTTTCTTT
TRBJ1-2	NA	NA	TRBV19	CASMGDGWGYTF	TGTGCCAGTATGGGGGATGGGTGGGGCTACACCTTC
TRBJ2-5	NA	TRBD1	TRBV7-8	CASSLGGTGPQETQYF	TGTGCCAGCAGCTTAGGCGGGACAGGGCCCCAAGAGACCCAGTACTTC
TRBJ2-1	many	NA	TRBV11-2	CASRSPYGEQFF	TGTGCCAGCAGAAGCCCTTACGGTGAGCAGTTCTTC
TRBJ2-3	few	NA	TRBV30	CAWSRTTDTQYF	TGTGCCTGGTCCCGGACAACAGATACGCAGTATTTT
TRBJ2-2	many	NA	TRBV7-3	CASSRGRNTGELFF	TGTGCCAGCAGTAGAGGGAGGAACACCGGGGAGCTGTTTTTT
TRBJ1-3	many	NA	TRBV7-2	CASSLRAGNTIYF	TGTGCCAGCAGCTTAAGGGCTGGAAACACCATATATTTT
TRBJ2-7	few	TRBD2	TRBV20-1	CSARTSGNTYEQYF	TGCAGTGCTAGGACTAGCGGGAACACATACGAGCAGTACTTC
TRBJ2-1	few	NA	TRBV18	CASSPNIIAYNEQFF	TGTGCCAGCTCACCAAACATTATCGCCTACAATGAGCAGTTCTTC
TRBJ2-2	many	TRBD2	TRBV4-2	CASSQTSGSNGELFF	TGTGCCAGCAGCCAAACCAGCGGGAGCAACGGGGAGCTGTTTTTT
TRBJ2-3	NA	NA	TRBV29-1	CSVGILSGADTQYF	TGCAGCGTTGGGATCCTTTCGGGAGCAGATACGCAGTATTTT
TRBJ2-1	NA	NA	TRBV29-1	CATGYNEQFF	TGCGCTACGGGGTACAATGAGCAGTTCTTC
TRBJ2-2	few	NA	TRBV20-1	CSARRGGDTGELFF	TGCAGTGCTAGAAGGGGCGGCGACACCGGGGAGCTGTTTTTT
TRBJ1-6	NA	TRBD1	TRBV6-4	CASSDPLTGPTWANSPLHF	TGTGCCAGCAGCGACCCCCTGACAGGGCCCACCTGGGCTAATTCACCCCTCCACTTT
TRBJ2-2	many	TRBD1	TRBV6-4	CASSEGTGVSGELFF	TGTGCCAGCAGCGAGGGGACAGGGGTTTCCGGGGAGCTGTTTTTT
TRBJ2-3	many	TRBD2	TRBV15	CATSRARASGTDTQYF	TGTGCCACCAGCAGAGCTCGGGCTAGCGGGACAGATACGCAGTATTTT
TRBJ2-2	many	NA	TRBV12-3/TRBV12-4	CASSFSPNTGELFF	TGTGCCAGCAGTTTTAGTCCGAACACCGGGGAGCTGTTTTTT
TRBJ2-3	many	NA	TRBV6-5	CASSYMTGTDTQYF	TGTGCCAGCAGTTACATGACAGGCACAGATACGCAGTATTTT
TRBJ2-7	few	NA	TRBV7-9	CASRSQRAEEQYF	TGTGCCAGCAGATCACAACGGGCGGAGGAGCAGTACTTC
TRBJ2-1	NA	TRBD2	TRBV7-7	CASSRGGPGEQFF	TGTGCTAGCAGTCGGGGAGGGCCGGGTGAGCAGTTCTTC
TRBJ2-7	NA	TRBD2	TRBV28	CASRRGLAENYEQYF	TGTGCCAGCAGACGGGGACTAGCGGAGAACTACGAGCAGTACTTC
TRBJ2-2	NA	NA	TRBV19	CASSLQRSGTGELFF	TGTGCCAGTAGTCTTCAGCGGTCCGGGACCGGGGAGCTGTTTTTT
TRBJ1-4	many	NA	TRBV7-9	CASSPGRGLGTNEKLFF	TGTGCCAGCAGCCCTGGTCGGGGGTTGGGGACTAATGAAAAACTGTTTTTT
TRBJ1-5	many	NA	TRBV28	CASNGAHQPQHF	TGTGCCAGCAACGGGGCCCATCAGCCCCAGCATTTT
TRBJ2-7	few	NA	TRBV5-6	CASSPTGVTFYEQYF	TGTGCCAGCAGCCCCACGGGGGTAACATTCTACGAGCAGTACTTC
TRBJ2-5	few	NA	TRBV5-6	CASSFRGGHQETQYF	TGTGCCAGCAGCTTTAGGGGGGGTCATCAAGAGACCCAGTACTTC
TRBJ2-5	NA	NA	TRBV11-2	CASSLGRQGTQYF	TGTGCCAGCAGCTTAGGCCGGCAGGGGACCCAGTACTTC
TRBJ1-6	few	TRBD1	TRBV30	CAWSEGARNSPLHF	TGTGCCTGGAGCGAGGGGGCCCGCAATTCACCCCTCCACTTT
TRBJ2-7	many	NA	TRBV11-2	CASSPPTYEQYF	TGTGCCAGCAGCCCCCCCACCTACGAGCAGTACTTC
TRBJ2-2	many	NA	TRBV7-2	CASSKYGDTGELFF	TGTGCCAGCAGCAAATACGGGGACACCGGGGAGCTGTTTTTT
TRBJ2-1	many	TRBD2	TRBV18	CASSPYAGAEQFF	TGTGCCAGCTCACCCTATGCGGGAGCTGAGCAGTTCTTC
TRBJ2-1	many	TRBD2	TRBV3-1	CASSPRGSGRNEQFF	TGTGCCAGCAGCCCTCGGGGTAGCGGGAGGAATGAGCAGTTCTTC
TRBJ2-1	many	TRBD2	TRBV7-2	CASSIAGGGGSYNEQFF	TGTGCCAGCAGTATAGCGGGAGGGGGAGGCTCCTACAATGAGCAGTTCTTC